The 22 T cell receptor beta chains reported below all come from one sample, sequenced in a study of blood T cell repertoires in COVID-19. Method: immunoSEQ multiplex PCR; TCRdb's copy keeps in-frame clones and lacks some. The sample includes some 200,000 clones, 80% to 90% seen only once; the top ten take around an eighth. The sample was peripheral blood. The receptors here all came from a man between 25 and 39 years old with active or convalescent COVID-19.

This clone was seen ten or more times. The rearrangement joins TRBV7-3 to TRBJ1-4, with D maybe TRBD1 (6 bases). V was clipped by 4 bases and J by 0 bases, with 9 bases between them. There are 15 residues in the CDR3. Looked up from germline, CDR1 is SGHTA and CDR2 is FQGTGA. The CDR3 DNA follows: TGTGCCAGCAGCTCCTCAGGGGCAACTAATGAAAAACTGTTTTTT. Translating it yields CASSSSGATNEKLFF.

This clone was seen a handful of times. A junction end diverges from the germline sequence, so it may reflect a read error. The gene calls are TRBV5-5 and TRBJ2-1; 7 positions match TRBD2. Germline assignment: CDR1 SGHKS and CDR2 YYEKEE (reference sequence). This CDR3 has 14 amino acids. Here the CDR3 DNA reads TGTGCCAGCAGCCCACGGGACTACACTAATGATCAGTTCTTC. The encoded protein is CASSPRDYTNDQFF.

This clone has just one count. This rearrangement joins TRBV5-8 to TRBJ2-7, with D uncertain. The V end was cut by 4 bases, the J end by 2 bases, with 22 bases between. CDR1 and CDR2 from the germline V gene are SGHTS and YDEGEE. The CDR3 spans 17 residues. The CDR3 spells CASSPIPRSYHPYEQYV. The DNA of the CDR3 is TGTGCCAGCAGCCCTATACCTCGGAGCTACCACCCCTACGAGCAGTACGTC.

The CDR3 is CASSPGQGENYGYTF. CDR3 sequence (DNA): TGTGCCAGCAGCCCGGGACAGGGAGAAAACTATGGCTACACCTTC. The rearrangement uses TRBV3-1 (or the pseudogene TRBV3-2) and TRBJ1-2, with 9 positions matching TRBD1. Germline assignment: CDR1 LGHDT and CDR2 YNNKEL (reference sequence). This CDR3 has 15 residues. V lost 4 bases, J lost 2 bases, and 5 bases stayed unmatched.

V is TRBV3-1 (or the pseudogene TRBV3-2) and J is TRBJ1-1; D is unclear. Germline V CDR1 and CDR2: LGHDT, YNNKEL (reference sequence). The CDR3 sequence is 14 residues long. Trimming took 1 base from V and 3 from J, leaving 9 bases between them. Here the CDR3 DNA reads TGTGCCAGCAGCCAAGTCAACAGATACACTGAAGCTTTCTTT. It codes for CASSQVNRYTEAFF.

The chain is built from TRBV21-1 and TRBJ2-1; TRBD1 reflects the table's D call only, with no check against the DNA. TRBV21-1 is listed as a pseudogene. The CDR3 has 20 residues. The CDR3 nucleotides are TGTGCCAGCAGCAAAGCGCTGGGGGGACAGCGGGTCTCTGCCTACAATGAGCAGTTCTTC. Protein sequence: CASSKALGGQRVSAYNEQFF.

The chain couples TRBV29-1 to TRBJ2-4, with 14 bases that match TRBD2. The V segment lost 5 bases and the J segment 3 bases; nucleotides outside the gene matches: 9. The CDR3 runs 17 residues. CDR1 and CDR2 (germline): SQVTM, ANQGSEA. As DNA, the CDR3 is TGCAGCGTTATGGGACTAGCGGGAGTGGGGGTCAAAAACATTCAGTACTTC. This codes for CSVMGLAGVGVKNIQYF.

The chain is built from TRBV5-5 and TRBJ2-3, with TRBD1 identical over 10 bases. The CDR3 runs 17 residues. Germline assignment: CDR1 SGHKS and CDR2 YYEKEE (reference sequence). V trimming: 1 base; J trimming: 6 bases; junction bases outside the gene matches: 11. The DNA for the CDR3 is TGTGCCAGCAGCTTGTACAGACAGGGGGCGAGGGGCGATACGCAGTATTTT. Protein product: CASSLYRQGARGDTQYF.

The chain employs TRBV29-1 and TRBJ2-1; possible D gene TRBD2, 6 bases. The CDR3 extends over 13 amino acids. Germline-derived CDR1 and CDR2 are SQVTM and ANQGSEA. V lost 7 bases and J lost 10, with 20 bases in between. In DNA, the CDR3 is TGCAGCGCCGGGACGGTGGGGGGTCCCGAGCAGTTCTTC. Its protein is CSAGTVGGPEQFF.

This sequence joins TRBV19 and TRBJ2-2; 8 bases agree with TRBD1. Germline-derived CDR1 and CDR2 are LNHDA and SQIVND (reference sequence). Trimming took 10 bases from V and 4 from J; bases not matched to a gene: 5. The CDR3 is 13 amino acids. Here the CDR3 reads CATQQGVTGELFF. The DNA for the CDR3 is TGTGCCACCCAACAGGGGGTCACCGGGGAGCTGTTTTTT. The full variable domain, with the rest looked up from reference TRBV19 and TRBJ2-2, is DGGITQSPKYLFRKEGQNVTLSCEQNLNHDAMYWYRQDPGQGLRLIYYSQIVNDFQKGDIAEGYSVSREKKESFPLTVTSAQKNPTAFYLCATQQGVTGELFFGEGSRLTVL.

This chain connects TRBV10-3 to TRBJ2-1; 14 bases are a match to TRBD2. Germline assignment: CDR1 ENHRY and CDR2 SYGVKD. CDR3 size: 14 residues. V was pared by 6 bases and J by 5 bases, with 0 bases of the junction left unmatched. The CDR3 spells CAIRGLAGDNEQFF. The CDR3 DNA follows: TGTGCCATCAGGGGACTAGCGGGGGACAATGAGCAGTTCTTC.

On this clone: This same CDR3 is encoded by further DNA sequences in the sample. The CDR3 here is CASSLAAGQPQHF. DNA of the CDR3: TGCGCCAGCAGCTTGGCCGCGGGTCAGCCCCAGCATTTT. J is TRBJ1-5 and V is TRBV5-1; no definite D call. V lost 0 bases to trimming and J lost 6 bases, with 7 bases between them. This CDR3 is 13 amino acids long. The germline V gene has CDR1 SGHRS and CDR2 YFSETQ.

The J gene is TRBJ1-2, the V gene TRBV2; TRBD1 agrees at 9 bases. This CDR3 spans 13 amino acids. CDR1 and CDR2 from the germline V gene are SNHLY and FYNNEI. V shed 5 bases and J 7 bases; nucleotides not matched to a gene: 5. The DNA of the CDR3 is TGTGCCAGCAGTTGGACAGGGGAAGGTGGCTACACCTTC. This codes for CASSWTGEGGYTF.

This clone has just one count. The CDR3 DNA reads TGTGCCAGCAGCGCGGGGGGACACCGCAACAATGAGCAGTTCTTC. It encodes CASSAGGHRNNEQFF. The chain uses TRBV7-2 and TRBJ2-1, with 8 bases aligning to TRBD2. In germline, CDR1 is SGHTA, CDR2 FQGNSA. The CDR3 is 15 amino acids. With V trimmed by 5 bases and J by 5 bases, 8 bases remained unmatched.

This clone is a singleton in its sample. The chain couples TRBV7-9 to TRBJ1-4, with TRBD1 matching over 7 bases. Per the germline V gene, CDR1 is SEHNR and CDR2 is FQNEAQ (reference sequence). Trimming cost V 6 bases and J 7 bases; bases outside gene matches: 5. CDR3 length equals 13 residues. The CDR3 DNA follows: TGTGCCAGCAGGGAGGGGGCAGGTGAAAAACTGTTTTTT. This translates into CASREGAGEKLFF.

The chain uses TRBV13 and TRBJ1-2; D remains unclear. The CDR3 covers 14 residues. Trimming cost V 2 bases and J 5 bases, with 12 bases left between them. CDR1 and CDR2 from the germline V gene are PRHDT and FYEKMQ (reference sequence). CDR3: CASSLWEVEYGYTF. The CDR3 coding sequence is TGTGCCAGCAGCTTATGGGAGGTGGAGTATGGCTACACCTTC.

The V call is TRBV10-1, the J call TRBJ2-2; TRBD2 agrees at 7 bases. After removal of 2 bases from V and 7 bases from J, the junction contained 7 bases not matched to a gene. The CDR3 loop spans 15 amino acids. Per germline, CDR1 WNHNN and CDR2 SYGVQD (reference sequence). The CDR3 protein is CASSEIRGGNGELFF. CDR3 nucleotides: TGCGCCAGCAGTGAGATCCGGGGAGGGAACGGGGAGCTGTTTTTT.

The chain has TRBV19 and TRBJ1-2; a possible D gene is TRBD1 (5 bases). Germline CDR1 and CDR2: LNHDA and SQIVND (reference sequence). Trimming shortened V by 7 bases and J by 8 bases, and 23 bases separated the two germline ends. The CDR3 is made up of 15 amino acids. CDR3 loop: CASTRIGALEMGYTF. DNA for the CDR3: TGTGCCAGTACCCGGATTGGGGCCCTAGAAATGGGCTACACCTTC.

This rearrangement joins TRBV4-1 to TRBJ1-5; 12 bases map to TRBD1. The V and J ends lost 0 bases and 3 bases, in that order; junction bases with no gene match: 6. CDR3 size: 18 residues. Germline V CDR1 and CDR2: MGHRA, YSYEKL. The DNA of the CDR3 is TGCGCCAGCAGCCAAGACCCGGGACAGGGGGCTTTCAATCAGCCCCAGCATTTT. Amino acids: CASSQDPGQGAFNQPQHF.

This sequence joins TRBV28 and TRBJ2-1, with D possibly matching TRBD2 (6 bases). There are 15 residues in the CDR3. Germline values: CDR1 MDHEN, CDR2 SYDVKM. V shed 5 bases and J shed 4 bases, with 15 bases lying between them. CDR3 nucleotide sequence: TGTGCCAGCAGTCAAATCTCCGGGGGATACAATGAGCAGTTCTTC. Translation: CASSQISGGYNEQFF.

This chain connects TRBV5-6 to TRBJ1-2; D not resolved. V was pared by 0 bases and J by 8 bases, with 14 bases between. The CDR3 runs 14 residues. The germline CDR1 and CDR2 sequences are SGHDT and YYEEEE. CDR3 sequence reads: CASSLGQGPGGYTF. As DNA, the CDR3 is TGTGCCAGCAGCTTGGGGCAAGGGCCGGGGGGCTACACCTTC.

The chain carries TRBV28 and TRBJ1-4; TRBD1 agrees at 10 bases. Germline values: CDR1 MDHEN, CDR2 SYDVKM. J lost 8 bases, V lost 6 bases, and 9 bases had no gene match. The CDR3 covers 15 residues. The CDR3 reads CASSARWDRGEKLFF. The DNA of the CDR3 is TGTGCCAGCAGCGCTAGATGGGACAGGGGCGAAAAACTGTTTTTT.